A selection of T cell receptor beta chains follows, all from one sample in a study of shared clonotypes between healthy human individuals. The table came from immunoSEQ multiplex PCR; TCRdb's copy has only in-frame clones and leaves some out. The sample yields 1,100,000 or so clones, around three quarters seen once. Sequencing input: memory CD4+ T cells from PBMCs. Receptors were obtained from a man between 18 and 29 years old in good health. Some clones in this sample may be carry-over from other donors' samples. Both conserved end residues are part of each CDR3. The D gene is left open where the match is weak. Rows may omit the clone size; those that give it use once, few, many or a size class.

>TRBV7-8|TRBJ2-1|.|.
CASSPGVIDEQFF
TGTGCCAGCAGCCCTGGTGTCATCGATGAGCAGTTCTTC
>TRBV28|TRBJ1-1|.|.
CASSTSIGTEAFF
TGTGCCAGCAGCACTAGTATAGGAACTGAAGCTTTCTTT
>TRBV7-9|TRBJ2-3|.|.
CASSLAGVITDTQYF
TGTGCCAGCAGCTTAGCGGGAGTAATAACAGATACGCAGTATTTT
>TRBV7-2|TRBJ1-2|.|.
CTSSSSNYGYTF
TGTACCAGCAGCAGTAGTAACTATGGCTACACCTTC
>TRBV11-2|TRBJ2-1|.|.
CASSFRRDNEQFF
TGTGCCAGCAGCTTCCGGCGCGACAATGAGCAGTTCTTC
>TRBV6-6|TRBJ2-7|.|TRBD2
CASSYFTSGPTYEQYF
TGTGCCAGCAGTTACTTTACTAGCGGGCCCACCTACGAGCAGTACTTC
>TRBV2|TRBJ2-6|.|.
CASSPTGHGANVLTF
TGTGCCAGCAGTCCCACAGGGCATGGGGCCAACGTCCTGACTTTC
>TRBV28|TRBJ1-2|.|.
CASTTWGSYGYTF
TGTGCCAGCACAACTTGGGGGTCCTATGGCTACACCTTC
>TRBV2|TRBJ2-2|many|TRBD1
CASSPDRAGTGELFF
TGTGCCAGCAGTCCGGACAGGGCGGGTACCGGGGAGCTGTTTTTT
>TRBV7-9|TRBJ2-7|.|TRBD2
CASSLEQGSGRFYEQYF
TGTGCCAGCAGCTTAGAGCAGGGTAGCGGGAGGTTCTACGAGCAGTACTTC
>TRBV19|TRBJ1-2|.|.
CASSARGGSPYGYTF
TGTGCCAGTAGTGCCCGGGGCGGATCTCCCTATGGCTACACCTTC
>TRBV5-1|TRBJ2-5|.|TRBD2
CASRGLAETLPQYF
TGCGCCAGTCGAGGACTAGCGGAGACTTTGCCCCAGTACTTC
>TRBV5-1|TRBJ2-3|.|TRBD1
CASSLVATGGTDTQYF
TGCGCCAGCAGCTTGGTGGCGACAGGGGGCACAGATACGCAGTATTTT
>TRBV19|TRBJ1-2|few|.
CATREGDGYTF
TGTGCAACCCGGGAGGGGGATGGCTACACCTTC
>TRBV5-1|TRBJ2-3|.|.
CASSPTARTDTQYF
TGCGCCAGCAGCCCCACAGCTCGCACAGATACGCAGTATTTT
>TRBV7-9|TRBJ1-1|few|.
CASSTQENTEAFF
TGTGCCAGCAGCACGCAAGAGAACACTGAAGCTTTCTTT
>TRBV30|TRBJ2-5|.|.
CAWSVQGGLRETQYF
TGTGCCTGGAGTGTACAAGGGGGGCTGCGGGAGACCCAGTACTTC
>TRBV29-1|TRBJ1-2|.|TRBD1
CSASSGTGNYGYTF
TGCAGCGCCTCCTCCGGGACAGGGAACTATGGCTACACCTTC
>TRBV5-6|TRBJ1-1|.|.
CASSSRGTEAFF
TGTGCCAGCAGCTCCAGGGGTACTGAAGCTTTCTTT
>TRBV2|TRBJ2-1|few|TRBD2
CASRKREYRLFF
TGTGCCAGCAGAAAGCGGGAGTATAGGCTGTTCTTC
>TRBV6-6|TRBJ2-1|.|TRBD2
CASTMEGGSYNEQFF
TGTGCCAGCACCATGGAGGGAGGGTCCTACAATGAGCAGTTCTTC
>TRBV5-4|TRBJ2-3|.|TRBD1
CASSFRTGGITDTQYF
TGTGCCAGCAGCTTTAGGACAGGGGGGATCACAGATACGCAGTATTTT
>TRBV10-3|TRBJ1-5|once|.
CAISESRGSPGEQPQHF
TGTGCCATCAGTGAGTCGAGGGGTTCCCCCGGGGAACAGCCCCAGCATTTT
>TRBV6-1|TRBJ2-5|.|.
CASSVGSQETQYF
TGTGCCAGCAGCGTGGGGTCCCAAGAGACCCAGTACTTC
>TRBV9|TRBJ2-2|.|.
CASSVDTAGELFF
TGTGCCAGCAGCGTAGACACAGCAGGGGAGCTGTTTTTT
>TRBV7-2|TRBJ2-2|.|TRBD2
CASSPPSGRLTGELFF
TGTGCCAGCAGCCCCCCTAGCGGGAGGTTGACCGGGGAGCTGTTTTTT
>TRBV19|TRBJ2-7|.|.
CASGRTINYEQYF
TGTGCCAGTGGTAGGACAATTAACTACGAGCAGTACTTC
>TRBV9|TRBJ2-3|.|.
CASSVGGGLPTDTQYF
TGTGCCAGCAGCGTAGGGGGGGGCCTCCCCACAGATACGCAGTATTTT
>TRBV7-2|TRBJ2-7|.|.
CASSLDRARTYEQYF
TGTGCCAGCAGCTTAGACCGCGCCCGCACCTACGAGCAGTACTTC